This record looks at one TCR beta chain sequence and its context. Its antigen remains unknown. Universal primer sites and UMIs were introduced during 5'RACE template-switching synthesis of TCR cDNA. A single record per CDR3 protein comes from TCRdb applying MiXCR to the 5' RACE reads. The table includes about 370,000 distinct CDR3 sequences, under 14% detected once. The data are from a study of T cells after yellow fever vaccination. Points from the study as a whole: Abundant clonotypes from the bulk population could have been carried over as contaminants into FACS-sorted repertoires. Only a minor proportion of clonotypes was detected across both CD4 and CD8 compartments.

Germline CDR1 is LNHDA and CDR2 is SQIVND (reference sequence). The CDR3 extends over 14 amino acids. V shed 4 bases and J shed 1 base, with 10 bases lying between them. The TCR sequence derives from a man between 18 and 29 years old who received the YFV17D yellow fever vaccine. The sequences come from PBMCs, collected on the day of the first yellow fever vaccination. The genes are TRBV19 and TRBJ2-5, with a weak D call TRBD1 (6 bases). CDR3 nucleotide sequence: TGTGCCAGTAGTAGACGGGACACCCAAGAGACCCAGTACTTC. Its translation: CASSRRDTQETQYF. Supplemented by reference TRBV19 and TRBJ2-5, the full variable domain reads DGGITQSPKYLFRKEGQNVTLSCEQNLNHDAMYWYRQDPGQGLRLIYYSQIVNDFQKGDIAEGYSVSREKKESFPLTVTSAQKNPTAFYLCASSRRDTQETQYFGPGTRLLVL.